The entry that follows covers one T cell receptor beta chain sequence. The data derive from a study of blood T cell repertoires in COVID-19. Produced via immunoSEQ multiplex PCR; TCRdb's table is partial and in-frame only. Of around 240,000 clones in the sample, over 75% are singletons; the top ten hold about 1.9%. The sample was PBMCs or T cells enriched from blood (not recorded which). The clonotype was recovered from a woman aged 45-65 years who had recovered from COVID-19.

Written as DNA, the CDR3 is TGTGCCAGCAGTAGGACAGGACAATACTACGAGCAGTACTTC. Translating gives CASSRTGQYYEQYF. The V gene is TRBV6-5, the J gene TRBJ2-7, with TRBD1 identical over 7 bases. The CDR3 is 14 residues long. CDR1 is MNHEY, CDR2 SVGAGI, per germline. The V and J ends lost 5 bases and 3 bases, in that order; junction bases with no gene match: 7.